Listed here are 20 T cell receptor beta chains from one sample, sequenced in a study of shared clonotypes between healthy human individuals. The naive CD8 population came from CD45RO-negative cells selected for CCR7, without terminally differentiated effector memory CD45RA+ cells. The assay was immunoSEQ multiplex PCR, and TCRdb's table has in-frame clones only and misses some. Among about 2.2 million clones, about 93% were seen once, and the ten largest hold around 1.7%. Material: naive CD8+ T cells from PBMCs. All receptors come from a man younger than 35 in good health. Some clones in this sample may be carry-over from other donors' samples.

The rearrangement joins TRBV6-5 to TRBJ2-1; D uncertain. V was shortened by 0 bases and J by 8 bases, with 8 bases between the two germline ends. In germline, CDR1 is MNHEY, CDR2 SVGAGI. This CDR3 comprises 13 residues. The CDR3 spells CASSYSGRDEQFF. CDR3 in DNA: TGTGCCAGCAGTTACTCCGGAAGGGATGAGCAGTTCTTC.

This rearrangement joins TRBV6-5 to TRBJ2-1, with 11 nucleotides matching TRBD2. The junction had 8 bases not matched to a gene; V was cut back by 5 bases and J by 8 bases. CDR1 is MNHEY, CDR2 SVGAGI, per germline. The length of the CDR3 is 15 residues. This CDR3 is CASSPTSGSTDEQFF. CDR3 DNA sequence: TGTGCCAGCAGTCCCACTAGCGGGAGTACGGATGAGCAGTTCTTC.

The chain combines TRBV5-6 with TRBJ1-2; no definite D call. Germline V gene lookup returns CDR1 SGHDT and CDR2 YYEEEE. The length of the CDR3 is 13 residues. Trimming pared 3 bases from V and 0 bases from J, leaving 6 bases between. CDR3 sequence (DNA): TGTGCCAGCAGCTCCGGGACTAACTATGGCTACACCTTC. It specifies CASSSGTNYGYTF.

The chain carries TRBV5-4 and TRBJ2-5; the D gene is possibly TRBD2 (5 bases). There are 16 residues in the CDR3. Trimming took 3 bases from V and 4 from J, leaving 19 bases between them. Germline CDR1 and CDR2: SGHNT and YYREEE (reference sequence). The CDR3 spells CASSWTPGSEGETQYF. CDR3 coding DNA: TGTGCCAGCAGCTGGACGCCGGGATCCGAAGGAGAGACCCAGTACTTC.

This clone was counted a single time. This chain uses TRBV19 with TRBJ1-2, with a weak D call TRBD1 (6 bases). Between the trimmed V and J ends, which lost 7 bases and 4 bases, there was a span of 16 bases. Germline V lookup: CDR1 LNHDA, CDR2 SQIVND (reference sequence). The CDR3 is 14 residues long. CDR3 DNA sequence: TGTGCCAGTACCCCGACAGGTTCTCTCTATGGCTACACCTTC. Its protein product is CASTPTGSLYGYTF.

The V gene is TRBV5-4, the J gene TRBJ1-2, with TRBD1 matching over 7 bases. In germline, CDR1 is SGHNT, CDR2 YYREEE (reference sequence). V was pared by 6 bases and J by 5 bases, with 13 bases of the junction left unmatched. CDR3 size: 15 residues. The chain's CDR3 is CASTSDGTEYYGYTF. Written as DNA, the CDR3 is TGTGCCAGCACCTCGGACGGGACAGAGTATTATGGCTACACCTTC. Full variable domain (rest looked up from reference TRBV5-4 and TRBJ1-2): ETGVTQSPTHLIKTRGQQVTLRCSSQSGHNTVSWYQQALGQGPQFIFQYYREEENGRGNFPPRFSGLQFPNYSSELNVNALELDDSALYLCASTSDGTEYYGYTFGSGTRLTVV.

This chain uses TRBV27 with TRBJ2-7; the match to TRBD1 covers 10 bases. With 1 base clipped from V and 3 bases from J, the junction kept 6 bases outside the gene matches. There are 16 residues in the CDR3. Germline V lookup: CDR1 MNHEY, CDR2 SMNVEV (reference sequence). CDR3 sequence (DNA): TGTGCCAGCAGTTTATATGGCCGGACAGGGGGCTACGAGCAGTACTTC. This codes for CASSLYGRTGGYEQYF.

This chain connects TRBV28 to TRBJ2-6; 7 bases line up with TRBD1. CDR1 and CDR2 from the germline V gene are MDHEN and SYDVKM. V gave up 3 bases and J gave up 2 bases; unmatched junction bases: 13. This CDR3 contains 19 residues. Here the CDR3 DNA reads TGTGCCAGCAGTTTGCCTCGACAGGGATATCACCCTGGGGCCAACGTCCTGACTTTC. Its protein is CASSLPRQGYHPGANVLTF.

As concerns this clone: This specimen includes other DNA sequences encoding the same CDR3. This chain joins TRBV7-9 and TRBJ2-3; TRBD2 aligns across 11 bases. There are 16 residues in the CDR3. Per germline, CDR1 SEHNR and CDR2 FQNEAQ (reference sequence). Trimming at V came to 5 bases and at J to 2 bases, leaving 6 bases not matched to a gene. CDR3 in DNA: TGTGCCAGCAGCCCCGGGACTAGCGGCCCCACAGATACGCAGTATTTT. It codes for CASSPGTSGPTDTQYF.

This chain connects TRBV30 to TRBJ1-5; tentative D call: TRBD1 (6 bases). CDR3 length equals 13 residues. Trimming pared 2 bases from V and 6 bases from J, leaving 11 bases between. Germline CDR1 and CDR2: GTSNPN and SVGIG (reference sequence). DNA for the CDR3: TGTGCCTGGAGTATAACAGGGCTTCAGCCCCAGCATTTT. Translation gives CAWSITGLQPQHF.

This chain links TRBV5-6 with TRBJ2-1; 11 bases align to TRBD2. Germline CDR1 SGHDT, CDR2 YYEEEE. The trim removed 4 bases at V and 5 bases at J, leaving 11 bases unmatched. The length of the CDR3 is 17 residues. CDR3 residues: CASSPWRSGRDHNEQFF. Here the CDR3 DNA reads TGTGCCAGCAGCCCCTGGCGTAGCGGGAGGGACCACAATGAGCAGTTCTTC.

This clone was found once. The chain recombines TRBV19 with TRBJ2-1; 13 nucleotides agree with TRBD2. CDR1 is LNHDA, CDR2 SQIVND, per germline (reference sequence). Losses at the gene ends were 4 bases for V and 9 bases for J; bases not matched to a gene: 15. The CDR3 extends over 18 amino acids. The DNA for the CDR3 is TGTGCCAGTAGTACACCGGGACTAGCGGGAATTTGGCTTGGTGAGCAGTTCTTC. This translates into CASSTPGLAGIWLGEQFF.

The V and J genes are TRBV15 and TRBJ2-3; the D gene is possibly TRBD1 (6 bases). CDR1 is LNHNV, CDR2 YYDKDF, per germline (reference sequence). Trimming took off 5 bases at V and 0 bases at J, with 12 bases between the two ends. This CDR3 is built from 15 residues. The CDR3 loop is CATSAPGHSTDTQYF. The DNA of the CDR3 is TGTGCCACCAGCGCCCCGGGACACAGCACAGATACGCAGTATTTT.

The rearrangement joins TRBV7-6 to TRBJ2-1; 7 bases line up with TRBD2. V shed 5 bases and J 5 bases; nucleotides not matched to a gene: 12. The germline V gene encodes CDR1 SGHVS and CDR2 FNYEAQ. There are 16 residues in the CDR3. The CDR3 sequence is CASSPPRVAGNNEQFF. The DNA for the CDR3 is TGTGCCAGCAGCCCCCCTCGGGTAGCGGGTAACAATGAGCAGTTCTTC.

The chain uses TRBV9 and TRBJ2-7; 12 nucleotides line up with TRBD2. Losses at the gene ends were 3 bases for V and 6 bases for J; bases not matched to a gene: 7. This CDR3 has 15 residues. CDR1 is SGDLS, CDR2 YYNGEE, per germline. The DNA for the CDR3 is TGTGCCAGCAGCGCAGCTAGCGGGAGGGCCGGCGAGCAGTACTTC. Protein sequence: CASSAASGRAGEQYF.

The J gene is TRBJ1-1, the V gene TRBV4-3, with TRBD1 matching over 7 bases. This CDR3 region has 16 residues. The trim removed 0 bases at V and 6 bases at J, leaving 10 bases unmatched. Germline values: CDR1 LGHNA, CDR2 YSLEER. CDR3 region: CASSQDWQGGSPEAFF. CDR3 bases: TGCGCCAGCAGCCAAGATTGGCAGGGGGGATCGCCTGAAGCTTTCTTT.

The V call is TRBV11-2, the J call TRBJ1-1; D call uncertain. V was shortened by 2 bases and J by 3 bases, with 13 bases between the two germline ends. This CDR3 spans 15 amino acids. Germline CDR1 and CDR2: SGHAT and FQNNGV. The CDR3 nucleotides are TGTGCCAGCAGCTTAATCCTGGGCGAAGACACTGAAGCTTTCTTT. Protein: CASSLILGEDTEAFF. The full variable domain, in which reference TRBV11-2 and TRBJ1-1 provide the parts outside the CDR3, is EAGVAQSPRYKIIEKRQSVAFWCNPISGHATLYWYQQILGQGPKLLIQFQNNGVVDDSQLPKDRFSAERLKGVDSTLKIQPAKLEDSAVYLCASSLILGEDTEAFFGQGTRLTVV.

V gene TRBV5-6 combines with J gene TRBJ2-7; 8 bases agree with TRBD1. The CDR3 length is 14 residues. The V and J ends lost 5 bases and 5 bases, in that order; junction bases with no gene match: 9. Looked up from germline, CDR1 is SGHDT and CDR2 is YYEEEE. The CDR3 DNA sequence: TGTGCCAGCAGGGGCAGGGGGCGCTTCGACGAGCAGTACTTC. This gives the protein CASRGRGRFDEQYF.

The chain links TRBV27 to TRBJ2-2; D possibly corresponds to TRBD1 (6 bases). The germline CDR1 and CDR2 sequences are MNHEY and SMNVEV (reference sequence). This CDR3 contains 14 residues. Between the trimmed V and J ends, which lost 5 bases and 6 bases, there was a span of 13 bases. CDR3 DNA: TGTGCCAGCAGTCCGCTTAGGGGGTCCGGGGAGCTGTTTTTT. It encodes CASSPLRGSGELFF.

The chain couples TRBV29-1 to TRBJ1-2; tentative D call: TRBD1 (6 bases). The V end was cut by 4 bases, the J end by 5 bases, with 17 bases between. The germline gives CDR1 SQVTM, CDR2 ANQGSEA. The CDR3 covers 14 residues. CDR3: CSVAPEQGWYGYTF. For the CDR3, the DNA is TGCAGCGTTGCGCCCGAACAGGGTTGGTATGGCTACACCTTC.